This is a list of T cell receptor beta chains from one sample in a study of control samples from healthy donors and cancer patients. Generated by immunoSEQ multiplex PCR, the TCRdb table keeps only in-frame clones and is missing some. This table holds about 110,000 clones, approximately 88% found once. The sequencing input was PBMCs. These receptors came from an older woman with lung cancer. CDR3s include the opening cysteine and the closing phenylalanine or tryptophan. A D gene is named only where the DNA matches it firmly. For some rows the clone size is stated as once, few or many, or as a class when expanded; others skip it.

CDR3nt: TGTGCCTCCAACCAGGGGGGGGACACTGAAGCTTTCTTT
CDR3aa: CASNQGGDTEAFF
d_gene: TRBD1
v_gene: TRBV19
abundance: -
j_gene: TRBJ1-1

CDR3nt: TGTGCCAGCTCACAGATAAATTGGGGACAGGGGGCCACTGAAGCTTTCTTT
CDR3aa: CASSQINWGQGATEAFF
d_gene: TRBD1
v_gene: TRBV18
abundance: -
j_gene: TRBJ1-1

CDR3nt: TGTGCCAGCAGCCAAGAACAAGGTGCGGGTTCGGCTTTCTTT
CDR3aa: CASSQEQGAGSAFF
d_gene: -
v_gene: TRBV3-1/TRBV3-2
abundance: -
j_gene: TRBJ1-1

CDR3nt: TGTGCCAGCAGCTTAGCCTTCCAGGGGGGAGGAGGGCAGTTCTTC
CDR3aa: CASSLAFQGGGGQFF
d_gene: -
v_gene: TRBV7-2
abundance: -
j_gene: TRBJ2-1

CDR3nt: TGTGCCTGGTCGAACGACAGGGGGGATACGCAGTATTTT
CDR3aa: CAWSNDRGDTQYF
d_gene: TRBD1
v_gene: TRBV30
abundance: -
j_gene: TRBJ2-3

CDR3nt: TGTGCCAGCAGCGTAGAGGACAGGGGGTATAATTCACCCCTCCACTTT
CDR3aa: CASSVEDRGYNSPLHF
d_gene: TRBD1
v_gene: TRBV9
abundance: once
j_gene: TRBJ1-6

CDR3nt: TGCAGCGTTGACGCGCGGGGGAATACCTACGAGCAGTACTTC
CDR3aa: CSVDARGNTYEQYF
d_gene: TRBD2
v_gene: TRBV29-1
abundance: -
j_gene: TRBJ2-7

CDR3nt: TGTGCCAGCATCCCGGGGGACCTAAATGAAAAACTGTTTTTT
CDR3aa: CASIPGDLNEKLFF
d_gene: -
v_gene: TRBV28
abundance: -
j_gene: TRBJ1-4

CDR3nt: TGTGCCAGCAGCCAGGAGACTAGCGGGGGGTTCCAAGAGACCCAGTACTTC
CDR3aa: CASSQETSGGFQETQYF
d_gene: TRBD2
v_gene: TRBV3-1/TRBV3-2
abundance: -
j_gene: TRBJ2-5

CDR3nt: TGTGCCAGTAGCCTGGGGACTAGCGGGGGCCTGGAGACCCAGTACTTC
CDR3aa: CASSLGTSGGLETQYF
d_gene: TRBD2
v_gene: TRBV19
abundance: -
j_gene: TRBJ2-5

CDR3nt: TGTGCCAGCAGCCAAGATAACAGGGTACCAAGAAACACCATATATTTT
CDR3aa: CASSQDNRVPRNTIYF
d_gene: -
v_gene: TRBV3-1/TRBV3-2
abundance: -
j_gene: TRBJ1-3

CDR3nt: TGTGCCAGCAGTCCGACTAGCGGGGCTCTCGGGGGGCAGTTCTTC
CDR3aa: CASSPTSGALGGQFF
d_gene: TRBD2
v_gene: TRBV7-2
abundance: -
j_gene: TRBJ2-1

CDR3nt: TGTGCTAGTGGTTCGGGCCTGGACAGGCTGAACACTGAAGCTTTCTTT
CDR3aa: CASGSGLDRLNTEAFF
d_gene: TRBD1
v_gene: TRBV12-5
abundance: -
j_gene: TRBJ1-1

CDR3nt: TGCGCCAGCAGCTTGTTAGGCGGGGATACTGAAGCTTTCTTT
CDR3aa: CASSLLGGDTEAFF
d_gene: -
v_gene: TRBV5-1
abundance: -
j_gene: TRBJ1-1

CDR3nt: TGTGCCAGCAGGCCTACAGGCGGCGGTAATCAGCCCCAGCATTTT
CDR3aa: CASRPTGGGNQPQHF
d_gene: -
v_gene: TRBV5-8
abundance: -
j_gene: TRBJ1-5

CDR3nt: TGTGCCAGCAGCGCACACCGGGGGACGGGACAAGAGACCCAGTACTTC
CDR3aa: CASSAHRGTGQETQYF
d_gene: -
v_gene: TRBV7-3
abundance: -
j_gene: TRBJ2-5